The 25 T cell receptor beta chains below come from one sample, sequenced in a study of cytomegalovirus exposure and HLA in healthy donors. Profiled with immunoSEQ multiplex PCR; TCRdb holds only in-frame clones, not every one. The sample has fewer than 350,000 clones; approximately 88% are singletons. The sequencing input was PBMCs. These receptors were obtained from a woman aged 18-29 years in good health and CMV-seronegative.

The chain has TRBV6-1 and TRBJ1-2, with 8 bases that match TRBD1. Germline assignment: CDR1 MNHNS and CDR2 SASEGT. The CDR3 totals 15 residues. J lost 8 bases, V lost 1 base, and 9 bases had no gene match. In DNA, the CDR3 is TGTGCCAGCAGTGAAGTCGGCAGGGGGCGTCAGGGCTACACCTTC. Translation: CASSEVGRGRQGYTF.

The DNA of the CDR3 is TGTGCCAGCAGCCGCCGGGAGGGCTACAATGAGCAGTTCTTC. This gives the protein CASSRREGYNEQFF. The V gene is TRBV11-3, the J gene TRBJ2-1; TRBD2 matches 8 bases. Germline V gene sequence: CDR1 SGHNT, CDR2 YENEEA. The ends lost 5 bases at V and 3 bases at J; junction bases unmatched: 3. This CDR3 has 14 residues. The full variable domain, rest sourced from reference TRBV11-3 and TRBJ2-1, is EAGVVQSPRYKIIEKKQPVAFWCNPISGHNTLYWYLQNLGQGPELLIRYENEEAVDDSQLPKDRFSAERLKGVDSTLKIQPAELGDSAVYLCASSRREGYNEQFFGPGTRLTVL.

The V gene is TRBV7-6, the J gene TRBJ2-3, with 8 bases fitting TRBD1. The CDR3 loop spans 13 amino acids. With 6 bases clipped from V and 8 bases from J, the junction kept 7 bases outside the gene matches. Per germline, CDR1 SGHVS and CDR2 FNYEAQ. CDR3 loop: CASRWTGKGTQYF. The CDR3 region has the DNA TGTGCCAGCAGATGGACAGGGAAGGGTACGCAGTATTTT.

The chain uses TRBV7-3 and TRBJ2-1; the match to TRBD2 covers 8 bases. V was pared by 4 bases and J by 4 bases, with 3 bases of the junction left unmatched. The CDR3 is made up of 14 amino acids. Germline-derived CDR1 and CDR2 are SGHTA and FQGTGA. CDR3 protein: CASSSSGGYNEQFF. The CDR3, as DNA: TGTGCCAGCAGCTCAAGCGGGGGTTACAATGAGCAGTTCTTC.

Only a few counts were recorded for this clone. This chain uses TRBV4-2 with TRBJ1-5; D gene unclear. This CDR3 has 15 amino acids. Trimming cost V 0 bases and J 3 bases, with 9 bases left between them. Germline V gene sequence: CDR1 LGHNA, CDR2 YNFKEQ. This CDR3 reads CASSQEDTDNQPQHF. CDR3 nucleotide sequence: TGTGCCAGCAGCCAAGAAGACACCGACAATCAGCCCCAGCATTTT.

This clone came up once. The chain joins TRBV30 to TRBJ1-5; 7 nucleotides agree with TRBD1. Germline V gives CDR1 GTSNPN, CDR2 SVGIG (reference sequence). Trimming at V came to 5 bases and at J to 2 bases, leaving 6 bases not matched to a gene. The CDR3 covers 14 residues. CDR3 sequence reads: CAWARGTGNQPQHF. The DNA of the CDR3 is TGTGCCTGGGCCAGGGGGACGGGCAATCAGCCCCAGCATTTT.

The chain's CDR3 is CASSSRSPYTGELFF. The CDR3 region has the DNA TGTGCCAGCAGCTCGAGAAGCCCCTACACCGGGGAGCTGTTTTTT. The chain carries TRBV5-4 and TRBJ2-2; D unclear. Germline V gives CDR1 SGHNT, CDR2 YYREEE (reference sequence). The length of the CDR3 is 15 residues. Trimming shortened V by 3 bases and J by 3 bases, and 12 bases separated the two germline ends. Combining the CDR3 with reference TRBV5-4 and TRBJ2-2 gives the whole variable domain ETGVTQSPTHLIKTRGQQVTLRCSSQSGHNTVSWYQQALGQGPQFIFQYYREEENGRGNFPPRFSGLQFPNYSSELNVNALELDDSALYLCASSSRSPYTGELFFGEGSRLTVL.

V and J are TRBV9 and TRBJ1-1, with D hard to call. CDR1 SGDLS and CDR2 YYNGEE come from the germline V gene. V was cut by 3 bases and J by 1 base, with 13 bases left in between. The CDR3 runs to 15 residues. The CDR3 region has the DNA TGTGCCAGCAGCGCGTCGACTGATGGGAACACTGAAGCTTTCTTT. Protein sequence: CASSASTDGNTEAFF. Supplemented by reference TRBV9 and TRBJ1-1, the full variable domain reads DSGVTQTPKHLITATGQRVTLRCSPRSGDLSVYWYQQSLDQGLQFLIQYYNGEERAKGNILERFSAQQFPDLHSELNLSSLELGDSALYFCASSASTDGNTEAFFGQGTRLTVV.

The chain links TRBV7-3 to TRBJ2-1; 12 bases are shared with TRBD2. The trim removed 2 bases at V and 6 bases at J, leaving 2 bases unmatched. The CDR3 runs 15 residues. The V gene's germline CDR1 is SGHTA and CDR2 FQGTGA. As DNA, the CDR3 is TGTGCCAGCAGCTTACTAGCGGGAGGGTTCAATGAGCAGTTCTTC. The encoded protein is CASSLLAGGFNEQFF.

This clone showed up just once. Written as DNA, the CDR3 is TGTGCCAGCAGCCCGTACGGGACAGGGGGTTACGAGCAGTACTTC. This sequence encodes CASSPYGTGGYEQYF. This sequence joins TRBV5-6 and TRBJ2-7, with 11 positions matching TRBD1. Looked up from germline, CDR1 is SGHDT and CDR2 is YYEEEE. V dropped 4 bases and J dropped 4; count of bases not matched to a gene: 7. This CDR3 comprises 15 residues.

This clone was found a few times. DNA for the CDR3: TGCGCCAGCAGCTCCTCCCAGGGTTTCAACGAGCAGTACTTC. Its protein product is CASSSSQGFNEQYF. The gene calls are TRBV5-1 and TRBJ2-7, with D tentatively TRBD1 (5 bases). The CDR3 is 14 residues long. Germline assignment: CDR1 SGHRS and CDR2 YFSETQ. Trimming shortened V by 3 bases and J by 5 bases, and 15 bases separated the two germline ends.

This clone came up a few times. J is TRBJ1-5 and V is TRBV4-3; D remains ambiguous. This CDR3 region has 16 residues. Germline V CDR1 and CDR2: LGHNA, YSLEER. V was cut by 0 bases and J by 2 bases, with 11 bases left in between. The CDR3 DNA reads as TGCGCCAGCAGCCAAGATTGGCGGGGAGGCAATCAGCCCCAGCATTTT. Its translation is CASSQDWRGGNQPQHF.

The rearrangement uses TRBV5-3 and TRBJ2-7; a weak D match, TRBD2 (7 bases). TRBV5-3 is assigned to the ORF class and has an uncertain function. Trimming took 4 bases from V and 6 from J, leaving 23 bases between them. The CDR3 has 16 residues. CDR3 sequence: CARSPRREAGAGEQYF. The CDR3 DNA reads as TGTGCCAGAAGCCCACGAAGGGAGGCGGGGGCAGGCGAGCAGTACTTC.

The chain is built from TRBV4-3 and TRBJ2-1, with D possibly being TRBD2 (6 bases). The V gene lost 1 base and the J gene lost 8 bases, with 15 bases spanning the gap. CDR1 and CDR2 from the germline V gene are LGHNA and YSLEER. CDR3 length: 15 residues. CDR3 amino acids: CASSQGGLSLHEQFF. The CDR3, as DNA: TGCGCCAGCAGCCAAGGGGGACTGTCCCTCCATGAGCAGTTCTTC.

The V and J genes are TRBV5-1 and TRBJ2-7, with D possibly matching TRBD2 (6 bases). Germline CDR1 is SGHRS and CDR2 is YFSETQ. The CDR3 contains 14 residues. Trimming left V 5 bases short and J 3 bases short, with 15 bases between. The CDR3 bases are TGCGCCAGCAGTCTCGGGACTCATAGCTACGAGCAGTACTTC. Encoded protein: CASSLGTHSYEQYF.

This chain uses TRBV7-2 with TRBJ2-3; 12 bases are a match to TRBD2. The CDR3 spans 17 residues. V trimming: 1 base; J trimming: 5 bases; junction bases outside the gene matches: 7. Germline V gene sequence: CDR1 SGHTA, CDR2 FQGNSA. CDR3 region: CASSLGASGRALDTQYF. The DNA for the CDR3 is TGTGCCAGCAGCTTAGGGGCTAGCGGGAGGGCCTTAGATACGCAGTATTTT.

Notes on this clone: The junction and the germline gene differ at one end; a read error may be behind it. The V gene is TRBV30, the J gene TRBJ2-1, with TRBD2 matching over 10 bases. The CDR3 loop spans 14 amino acids. Germline V gives CDR1 GTSNPN, CDR2 SVGIG (reference sequence). The CDR3 loop is CAGRLAGPYNEQFF. CDR3 nucleotides: TGTGCCGGGAGACTAGCGGGCCCCTACAATGAGCAGTTCTTC.

The rearrangement uses TRBV25-1 and TRBJ2-5; 7 positions agree with TRBD1. After removal of 8 bases from V and 5 bases from J, the junction contained 11 bases not matched to a gene. This CDR3 has 14 residues. CDR1 and CDR2 from the germline V gene are MGHDK and SYGVNS. The CDR3 is CASSKTGSFETQYF. DNA for the CDR3: TGTGCCAGCTCTAAGACAGGGTCGTTTGAGACCCAGTACTTC.

This clone has only a few counts. CDR3 DNA: TGTGCCAGCAGTGAAGCGCTTCCGGGAGCTTTCTTT. Translated, it gives CASSEALPGAFF. This chain joins TRBV2 and TRBJ1-1; D not resolved. The germline gives CDR1 SNHLY, CDR2 FYNNEI. Trimming removed 0 bases from V and 10 bases from J, with 9 bases in between. This CDR3 spans 12 amino acids.

The chain couples TRBV6-1 to TRBJ2-7; the match to TRBD1 covers 10 bases. V gave up 2 bases and J gave up 5 bases; unmatched junction bases: 6. CDR1 is MNHNS and CDR2 is SASEGT in the germline V gene. The CDR3 is 15 amino acids. CDR3 bases: TGTGCCAGCAGTGAACCGGGACAGGGGTTCGACGAGCAGTACTTC. This translates into CASSEPGQGFDEQYF.

The DNA for the CDR3 is TGCGCCAGCAGCCAGGGGAAGTCCGGACAGGGGTTTAGCAATCAGCCCCAGCATTTT. This gives the protein CASSQGKSGQGFSNQPQHF. The gene calls are TRBV4-1 and TRBJ1-5, with 9 bases fitting TRBD1. The CDR3 consists of 19 residues. Germline CDR1 is MGHRA and CDR2 is YSYEKL. The ends lost 3 bases at V and 0 bases at J; junction bases unmatched: 12.

This chain connects TRBV28 to TRBJ2-3; no reliable D call. Trimming took off 5 bases at V and 2 bases at J, with 17 bases between the two ends. Germline-derived CDR1 and CDR2 are MDHEN and SYDVKM. This CDR3 comprises 16 residues. CDR3 residues: CASSPMQLLNTDTQYF. The CDR3 coding sequence is TGTGCCAGCAGTCCTATGCAATTGCTGAACACAGATACGCAGTATTTT. Full variable domain (rest looked up from reference TRBV28 and TRBJ2-3): DVKVTQSSRYLVKRTGEKVFLECVQDMDHENMFWYRQDPGLGLRLIYFSYDVKMKEKGDIPEGYSVSREKKERFSLILESASTNQTSMYLCASSPMQLLNTDTQYFGPGTRLTVL.

V and J are TRBV28 and TRBJ2-2, with TRBD2 identical over 9 bases. Germline V gives CDR1 MDHEN, CDR2 SYDVKM. V was pared by 6 bases and J by 2 bases, with 10 bases of the junction left unmatched. The length of the CDR3 is 17 residues. The CDR3 region is CASSTPSGTPNTGELFF. The CDR3 nucleotides are TGTGCCAGCAGCACGCCTAGCGGGACGCCCAACACCGGGGAGCTGTTTTTT.

The chain has TRBV27 and TRBJ2-7; tentatively, D is TRBD2 (6 bases). The germline V gene encodes CDR1 MNHEY and CDR2 SMNVEV (reference sequence). V lost 6 bases to trimming and J lost 0 bases, with 12 bases between them. The CDR3 extends over 14 amino acids. CDR3 region: CASSPRGSSYEQYF. The CDR3 DNA is TGTGCCAGCAGCCCCCGGGGGAGCTCCTACGAGCAGTACTTC.

This clone was counted once. The rearrangement joins TRBV27 to TRBJ2-1; 9 bases are a match to TRBD2. Per the germline V gene, CDR1 is MNHEY and CDR2 is SMNVEV (reference sequence). The CDR3 totals 15 residues. V dropped 7 bases and J dropped 9; count of bases not matched to a gene: 13. CDR3 DNA sequence: TGTGCCAGCACCTCCCCCGTAGCGGGAGTTGTTGAGCAGTTCTTC. Translation: CASTSPVAGVVEQFF.